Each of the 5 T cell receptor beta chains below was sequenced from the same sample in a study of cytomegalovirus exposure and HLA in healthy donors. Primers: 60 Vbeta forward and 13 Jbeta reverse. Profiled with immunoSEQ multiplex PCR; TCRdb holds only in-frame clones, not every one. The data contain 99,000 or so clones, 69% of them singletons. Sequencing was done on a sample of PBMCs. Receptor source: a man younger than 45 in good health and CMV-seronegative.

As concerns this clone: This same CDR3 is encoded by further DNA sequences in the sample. Here the CDR3 reads CASSLGLAASTDTQYF. The CDR3 DNA reads TGCGCCAGCAGCTTGGGACTAGCGGCGAGCACAGATACGCAGTATTTT. V and J are TRBV5-1 and TRBJ2-3; 9 bases fit TRBD2. The germline gives CDR1 SGHRS, CDR2 YFSETQ. V lost 0 bases to trimming and J lost 0 bases; unmatched junction nucleotides: 2. The CDR3 is made up of 16 amino acids.

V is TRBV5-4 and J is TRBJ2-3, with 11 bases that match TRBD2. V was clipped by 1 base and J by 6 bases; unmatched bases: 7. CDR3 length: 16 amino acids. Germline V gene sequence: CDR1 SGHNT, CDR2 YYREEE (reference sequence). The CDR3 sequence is CASSLKIAGGQDTQYF. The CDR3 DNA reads TGTGCCAGCAGCTTGAAAATAGCGGGAGGGCAGGATACGCAGTATTTT.

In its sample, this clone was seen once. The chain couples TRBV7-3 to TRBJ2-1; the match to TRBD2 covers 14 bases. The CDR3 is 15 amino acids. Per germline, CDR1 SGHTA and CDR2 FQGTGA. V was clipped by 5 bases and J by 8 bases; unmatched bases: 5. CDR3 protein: CASSPTSGRVDEQFF. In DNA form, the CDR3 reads TGTGCCAGCAGCCCGACTAGCGGGAGGGTCGATGAGCAGTTCTTC.

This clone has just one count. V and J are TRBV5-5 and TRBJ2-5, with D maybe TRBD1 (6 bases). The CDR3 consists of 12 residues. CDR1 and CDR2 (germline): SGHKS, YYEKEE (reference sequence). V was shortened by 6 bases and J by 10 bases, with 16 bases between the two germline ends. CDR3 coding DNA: TGTGCCAGCACCTTTGGACAGTTCAACCAGTACTTC. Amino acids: CASTFGQFNQYF.

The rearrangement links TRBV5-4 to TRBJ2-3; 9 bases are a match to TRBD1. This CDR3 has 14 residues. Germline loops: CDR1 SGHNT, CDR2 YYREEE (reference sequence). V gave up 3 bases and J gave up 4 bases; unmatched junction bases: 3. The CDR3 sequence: CASSSGQGADTQYF. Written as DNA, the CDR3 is TGTGCCAGCAGCTCGGGACAGGGAGCAGATACGCAGTATTTT.